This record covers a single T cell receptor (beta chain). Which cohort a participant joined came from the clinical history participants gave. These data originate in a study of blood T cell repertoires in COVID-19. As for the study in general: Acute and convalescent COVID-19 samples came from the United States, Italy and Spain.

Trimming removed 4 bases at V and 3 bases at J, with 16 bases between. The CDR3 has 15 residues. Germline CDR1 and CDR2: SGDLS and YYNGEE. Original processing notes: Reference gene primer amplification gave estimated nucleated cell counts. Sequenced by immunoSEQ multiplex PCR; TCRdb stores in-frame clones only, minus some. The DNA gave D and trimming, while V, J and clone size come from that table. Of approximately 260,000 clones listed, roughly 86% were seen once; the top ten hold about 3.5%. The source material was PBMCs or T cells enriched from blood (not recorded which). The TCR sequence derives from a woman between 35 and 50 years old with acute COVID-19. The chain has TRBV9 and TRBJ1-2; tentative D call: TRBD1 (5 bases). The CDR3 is CASSPKSQGDYGYTF. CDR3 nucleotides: TGTGCCAGCAGCCCCAAATCTCAGGGTGACTATGGCTACACCTTC.